The clone carrying this T cell receptor beta chain was counted between two and nine times. What it binds is not known. This sample stems from a study of cytomegalovirus exposure and HLA in healthy donors. Study overall: There were roughly 120 million unique TCR beta sequences, drawn from about 179 million T cells, in an earlier analysis.

General study results and limits: Earlier analysis found most TCR beta V segments productive about 90% or about 30% of the time. The authors later found HLA-associated TCR beta chains more clonally expanded than equally common others.

With 60 Vbeta and 13 Jbeta primers, the PCR was carried out. Sequencing was performed with immunoSEQ multiplex PCR; in TCRdb, only in-frame clones are kept and a portion is missing. This table holds about 160,000 clones, 70% to 80% found once. V lost 0 bases and J lost 7, with 13 bases in between. Per the germline V gene, CDR1 is SGHAT and CDR2 is FQNNGV. The CDR3 runs to 15 residues. The source material was PBMCs. The J gene is TRBJ2-1, the V gene TRBV11-2; possibly TRBD2 for D (6 bases). This receptor was obtained from a female donor in good health and CMV-seronegative. The CDR3 here is CASSLDAGSGNEQFF. The CDR3 coding sequence is TGTGCCAGCAGCTTAGATGCGGGATCTGGGAATGAGCAGTTCTTC.